This T cell receptor (beta chain) was recorded in a study of lymphopenia after photon versus proton radiotherapy. Study-wide points: Post-nadir diversity loss with photons came from oligoclonal expansion, particularly CD8+ Temra cells.

The germline V gene encodes CDR1 MNHNY and CDR2 SVGAGI (reference sequence). Losses at the gene ends were 4 bases for V and 1 base for J; bases not matched to a gene: 2. This CDR3 has 14 residues. The data were produced by immunoSEQ multiplex PCR, yet TCRdb's version contains in-frame clones alone and is incomplete. The profile shows some 41,000 clones, 86% of them singletons. Worth noting for this clone: Its cognate antigen is unknown.

The sample was peripheral blood, taken from a patient treated with proton-based radiotherapy. The source of this sequence is a woman aged 70-85 years with pancreatic cancer. Some clones in this sample may be carry-over from other donors' samples. The V gene is TRBV6-6, the J gene TRBJ2-5; TRBD1 matches at 8 bases. DNA for the CDR3: TGTGCCAGCAGTTTAGGACAGGGCCAAGAGACCCAGTACTTC. This sequence encodes CASSLGQGQETQYF.